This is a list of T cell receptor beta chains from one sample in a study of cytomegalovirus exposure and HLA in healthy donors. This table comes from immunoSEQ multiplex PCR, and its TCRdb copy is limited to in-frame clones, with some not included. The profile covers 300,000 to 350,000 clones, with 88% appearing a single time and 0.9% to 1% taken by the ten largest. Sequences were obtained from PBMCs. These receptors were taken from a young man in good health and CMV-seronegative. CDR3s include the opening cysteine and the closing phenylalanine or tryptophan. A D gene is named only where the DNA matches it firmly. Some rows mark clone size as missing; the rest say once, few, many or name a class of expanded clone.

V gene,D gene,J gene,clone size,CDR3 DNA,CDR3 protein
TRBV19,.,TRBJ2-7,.,TGTGCCAGTAGTATTCAGGGCGGTGTCTACGAGCAGTACTTC,CASSIQGGVYEQYF
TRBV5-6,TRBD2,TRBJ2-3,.,TGTGCCAGCAGCATCGGACTAGCGGGGGGCCTACGCACAGATACGCAGTATTTT,CASSIGLAGGLRTDTQYF
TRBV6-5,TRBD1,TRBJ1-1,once,TGTGCCAGCAGACCCCGGGACAGGCTGAACACTGAAGCTTTCTTT,CASRPRDRLNTEAFF
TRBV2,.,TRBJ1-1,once,TGTGCCACCCAGGAGGCCCTCTGGAGAACTGAAGCTTTCTTT,CATQEALWRTEAFF
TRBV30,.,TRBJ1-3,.,TGTGCCTGGATTCCTGCGGGGGGAGTGGGAAACACCATATATTTT,CAWIPAGGVGNTIYF
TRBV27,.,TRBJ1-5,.,TGTGCCAGCAGTTTATCGTCCCCCAGGGGTCTAGGTCAGCCCCAGCATTTT,CASSLSSPRGLGQPQHF
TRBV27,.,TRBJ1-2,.,TGTGCCAGCAGTTTTTCAGGGGTAGACTATGGCTACACCTTC,CASSFSGVDYGYTF
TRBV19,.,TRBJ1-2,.,TGTGCCAGTAGTATAGATGCGGGGTATGGCTACACCTTC,CASSIDAGYGYTF
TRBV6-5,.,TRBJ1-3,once,TGTGCCAGCAGTTACACGGGATCGCCAGGAAACACCATATATTTT,CASSYTGSPGNTIYF
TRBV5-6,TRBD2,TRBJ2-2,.,TGTGCCAGCAGCCCCTGGACTAGGAATCCCGGGGAGCTGTTTTTT,CASSPWTRNPGELFF
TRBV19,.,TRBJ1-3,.,TGTGCCAGTATTCCCATTGGGGAGGACGGAGGAAACACCATATATTTT,CASIPIGEDGGNTIYF
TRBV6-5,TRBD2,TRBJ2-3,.,TGTGCCAGCAGTTACCATGTAGCGGGGGGTAATACGCAGTATTTT,CASSYHVAGGNTQYF
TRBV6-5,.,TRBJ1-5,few,TGTGCCAGCAGTTACTCGAGTACGCAGCCCCAGCATTTT,CASSYSSTQPQHF
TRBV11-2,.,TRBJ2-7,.,TGTGCCAGCAGCTTATGGCAGGGGGGCTCCTACGAGCAGTACTTC,CASSLWQGGSYEQYF
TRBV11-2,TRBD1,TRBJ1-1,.,TGTGCCAGCAGCTTAGATCAGCAGGGGGCGGGGACTGAAGCTTTCTTT,CASSLDQQGAGTEAFF
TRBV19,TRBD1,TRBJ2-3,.,TGTGCCAGTAGTATGGGGACAGGTGCAGATACGCAGTATTTT,CASSMGTGADTQYF
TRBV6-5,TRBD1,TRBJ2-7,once,TGTGCCAGCAGTTATAAGGACAGGGGCTACGAGCAGTACTTC,CASSYKDRGYEQYF
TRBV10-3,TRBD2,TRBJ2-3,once,TGTGCCATCAGGAAGGGACTAGCGGGGACCACAGATACGCAGTATTTT,CAIRKGLAGTTDTQYF
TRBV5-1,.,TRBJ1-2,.,TGCGCCAGCAGCTTGACAGCTAAAAACTATGGCTACACCTTC,CASSLTAKNYGYTF
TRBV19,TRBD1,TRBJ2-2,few,TGTGCCAGTAGGGGACAGGGGGCGAACACCGGGGAGCTGTTTTTT,CASRGQGANTGELFF
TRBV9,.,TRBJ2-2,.,TGTGCCAGCAGCGAGTCCACAGGGATTACCGGGGAGCTGTTTTTT,CASSESTGITGELFF
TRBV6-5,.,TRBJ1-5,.,TGTGCCAGCAGTCCGGACAGCAGCAATCAGCCCCAGCATTTT,CASSPDSSNQPQHF
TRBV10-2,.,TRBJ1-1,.,TGCGCCAGCAGTAACCAGGAGGGAGCGAGGCGTGTGAACACTGAAGCTTTCTTT,CASSNQEGARRVNTEAFF
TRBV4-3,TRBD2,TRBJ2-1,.,TGCGCCAGCAGCCAAACACTAGCGGGTACCTACAATGAGCAGTTCTTC,CASSQTLAGTYNEQFF
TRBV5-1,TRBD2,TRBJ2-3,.,TGCGCCAGCAGCTTGGGACCTAGCGGGGATAGCACAGATACGCAGTATTTT,CASSLGPSGDSTDTQYF
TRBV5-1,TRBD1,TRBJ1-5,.,TGCGCCAGCAGCGTAGGGACAGCTAATCAGCCCCAGCATTTT,CASSVGTANQPQHF
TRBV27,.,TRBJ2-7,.,TGTGCCAGCAGTTTCACCGGGACCTACGAGCAGTACTTC,CASSFTGTYEQYF
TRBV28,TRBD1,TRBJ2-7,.,TGTGCCAGCAGCCCTGACAGGGGGAAGTGGCAGTACTTC,CASSPDRGKWQYF
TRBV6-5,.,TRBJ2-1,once,TGTGCCAGCAGTTACAACGCAGGGGCAAATGAGCAGTTCTTC,CASSYNAGANEQFF
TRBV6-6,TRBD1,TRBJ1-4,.,TGTGCCAGCAGTTACTCATACGGGACAGCCAATGAAAAACTGTTTTTT,CASSYSYGTANEKLFF
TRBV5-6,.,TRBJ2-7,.,TGTGCCAGCAGCCCCGAGGGGGACGAGCAGTACTTC,CASSPEGDEQYF
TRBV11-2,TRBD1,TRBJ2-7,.,TGTGCCAGCAGCACTATTGGACAGGGTCGGTTTCTCTACGAGCAGTACTTC,CASSTIGQGRFLYEQYF
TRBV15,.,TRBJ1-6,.,TGTGCCACCACCGCTGGACACCTAAATTCACCCCTCCACTTT,CATTAGHLNSPLHF
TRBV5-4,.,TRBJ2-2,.,TGTGCCAGCAGCTTCGGCGGGATCGGGGAGCTGTTTTTT,CASSFGGIGELFF
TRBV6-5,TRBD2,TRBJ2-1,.,TGTGCCAGCAAAAGGGTAGCGGGGAAATACAATGAGCAGTTCTTC,CASKRVAGKYNEQFF
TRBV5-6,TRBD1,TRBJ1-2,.,TGTGCCAGCAGTCGACAGGGGACCTATGGCTACACCTTC,CASSRQGTYGYTF
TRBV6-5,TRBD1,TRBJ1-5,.,TGTGCCAGCAGTTACAATAGCGGGACAGGGAATCAGCCCCAGCATTTT,CASSYNSGTGNQPQHF
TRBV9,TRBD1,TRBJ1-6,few,TGTGCCAGCAACGGGGGACAGGGAAGTTCACCCCTCCACTTT,CASNGGQGSSPLHF
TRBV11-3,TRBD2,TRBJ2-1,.,TGTGCCAGCAGCCCTAGCGGGGGCGTCTACAATGAGCAGTTCTTC,CASSPSGGVYNEQFF
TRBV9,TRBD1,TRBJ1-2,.,TGTGCCAGCAGCCACCGGACAGGTGGTAGCTATGGCTACACCTTC,CASSHRTGGSYGYTF
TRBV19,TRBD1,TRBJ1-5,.,TGTGCCAGTAGAGGACAGGGTCAATGGCCCCAGCATTTT,CASRGQGQWPQHF
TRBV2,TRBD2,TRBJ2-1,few,TGTGCCAGCAGACAAGGACTAGCGGGGGCCAATGAGCAGTTCTTC,CASRQGLAGANEQFF
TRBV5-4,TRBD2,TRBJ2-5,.,TGTGCCAGCAGCCCCCATCCAGCGGGGGAGGGGACCCAGTACTTC,CASSPHPAGEGTQYF
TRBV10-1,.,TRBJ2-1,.,TGCGCCAGCAGTGAGGGGGCGCCAGGGCCCAATGAGCAGTTCTTC,CASSEGAPGPNEQFF
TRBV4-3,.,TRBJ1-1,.,TGCGCCAGCAGGAGGGAGTTGGGGTTGAACACTGAAGCTTTCTTT,CASRRELGLNTEAFF
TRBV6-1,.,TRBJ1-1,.,TGTGCCTCGGGGGGGAGAACTCCCTTGAACACTGAAGCTTTCTTT,CASGGRTPLNTEAFF
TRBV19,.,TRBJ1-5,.,TGTGCCAGTAGTCGGGGAAGGGCCGGAGAATATAGCAATCAGCCCCAGCATTTT,CASSRGRAGEYSNQPQHF
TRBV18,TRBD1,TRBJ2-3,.,TGTGCCAGCTCACCTTCAGACAGGGACCACTACACAGATACGCAGTATTTT,CASSPSDRDHYTDTQYF
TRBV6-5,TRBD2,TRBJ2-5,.,TGTGCCAGCAGTTTAGCGGGGGGGGATAAAAAGACCCAGTACTTC,CASSLAGGDKKTQYF
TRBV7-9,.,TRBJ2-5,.,TGTGCCAGCAGCTTAGGGCAGGGGCAAGAGACCCAGTACTTC,CASSLGQGQETQYF